Each of the 18 T cell receptor beta chains below was sequenced from the same sample in a study of blood T cell repertoires in COVID-19. Profiling relied on immunoSEQ multiplex PCR, and the TCRdb table lists in-frame clones only, not all of them. The sample yields more than 150,000 clones, almost 80% seen once. Material for sequencing was PBMCs or T cells enriched from blood (not recorded which). These receptors all stem from a woman aged 50 to 60 who had recovered from COVID-19.

This chain links TRBV5-1 with TRBJ1-3; D uncertain. V was shortened by 5 bases and J by 0 bases, with 9 bases between the two germline ends. In germline, CDR1 is SGHRS, CDR2 YFSETQ. This CDR3 is built from 14 residues. The CDR3 loop reads CASREQLSGNTIYF. Here the CDR3 DNA reads TGCGCCAGCAGAGAACAGCTCTCTGGAAACACCATATATTTT.

This chain connects TRBV6-1 to TRBJ2-3; 10 bases fit TRBD2. Germline trimming cut 3 bases from V and 3 bases from J; bases unmatched to any gene: 3. CDR1 and CDR2 (germline): MNHNS, SASEGT. The CDR3 is 15 amino acids. CDR3 in DNA: TGTGCCAGCAGTGACCCTAGCGGGAGTACAGATACGCAGTATTTT. The encoded protein is CASSDPSGSTDTQYF.

The rearrangement joins TRBV29-1 to TRBJ1-1, with 7 bases matching TRBD1. Germline-derived CDR1 and CDR2 are SQVTM and ANQGSEA. The CDR3 runs 12 residues. Trimming at V came to 7 bases and at J to 3 bases, leaving 5 bases not matched to a gene. The CDR3 sequence: CSAVQGDTEAFF. CDR3 coding DNA: TGCAGCGCAGTTCAGGGGGACACTGAAGCTTTCTTT.

The V and J genes are TRBV7-6 and TRBJ2-1; 13 bases are shared with TRBD2. This CDR3 has 15 residues. The V gene's germline CDR1 is SGHVS and CDR2 FNYEAQ. Trimming removed 5 bases from V and 9 bases from J; junction bases left unmatched: 7. In DNA form, the CDR3 reads TGTGCCAGCAGCCTCGGGACTAGCGGGATGAGTGAGCAGTTCTTC. Protein: CASSLGTSGMSEQFF.

This clone appeared a few times. The CDR3 region is CASSLGRGQSGELFF. DNA for the CDR3: TGTGCCAGCAGCTTAGGCAGGGGGCAATCCGGGGAGCTGTTTTTT. The gene calls are TRBV7-9 and TRBJ2-2, with 8 nucleotides matching TRBD1. The germline V gene has CDR1 SEHNR and CDR2 FQNEAQ (reference sequence). The CDR3 has 15 residues. V lost 1 base, J lost 6 bases, and 4 bases stayed unmatched.

This clone showed up just a few times. The J gene is TRBJ1-5, the V gene TRBV28; a possible D gene is TRBD1 (5 bases). There are 14 residues in the CDR3. V lost 7 bases, J lost 5 bases, and 15 bases lay in between. In germline, CDR1 is MDHEN, CDR2 SYDVKM. This chain's CDR3 is CASTGLFDDQPQHF. CDR3 DNA: TGTGCCAGCACGGGACTTTTCGACGATCAGCCCCAGCATTTT.

In its sample, this clone was seen once. The CDR3: CASSLDSKAFF. DNA for the CDR3: TGCGCCAGCAGCTTGGACAGTAAAGCTTTCTTT. V and J are TRBV5-1 and TRBJ1-1; D remains unclear. V was pared by 0 bases and J by 9 bases, with 6 bases between. CDR1 SGHRS and CDR2 YFSETQ come from the germline V gene. The CDR3 totals 11 residues.

The V and J genes are TRBV3-1 (or the pseudogene TRBV3-2) and TRBJ1-3, with TRBD1 as a possible D gene (5 bases). Trimming took off 1 base at V and 0 bases at J, with 13 bases between the two ends. The CDR3 runs 17 residues. Germline V gives CDR1 LGHDT, CDR2 YNNKEL (reference sequence). The CDR3 sequence: CASSQGSRTLSGNTIYF. The CDR3 nucleotides are TGTGCCAGCAGCCAAGGGTCCAGGACACTCTCTGGAAACACCATATATTTT.

The rearrangement uses TRBV7-3 and TRBJ1-2, with 10 nucleotides matching TRBD1. Germline V lookup: CDR1 SGHTA, CDR2 FQGTGA. Trimming at V came to 0 bases and at J to 6 bases, leaving 4 bases not matched to a gene. The CDR3 has 15 amino acids. The CDR3 here is CASSLTEGQGHGYTF. The CDR3 DNA reads TGTGCCAGCAGCTTAACTGAGGGACAGGGGCATGGCTACACCTTC.

This chain joins TRBV28 and TRBJ1-4; maybe TRBD1 (5 bases). The CDR3 has 13 amino acids. Trimming left V 6 bases short and J 12 bases short, with 17 bases between. Germline-derived CDR1 and CDR2 are MDHEN and SYDVKM. DNA of the CDR3: TGTGCCAGCAGCCCCCGTTCACGGGGGGAACTGTTTTTT. Encoded protein: CASSPRSRGELFF.

The chain recombines TRBV28 with TRBJ2-7; tentatively, D is TRBD1 (6 bases). The CDR3 is 16 amino acids. V lost 2 bases and J 3 bases, leaving 17 bases between the germline ends. Germline CDR1 MDHEN, CDR2 SYDVKM. Here the CDR3 reads CASSLPSAGEFYEQYF. DNA for the CDR3: TGTGCCAGCAGTTTACCCTCAGCAGGGGAATTCTACGAGCAGTACTTC.

The V and J genes are TRBV14 and TRBJ2-5; 9 nucleotides match TRBD2. The germline CDR1 and CDR2 sequences are SGHDN and FVKESK. The CDR3 runs 15 residues. The J segment lost 5 bases and the V segment lost 4 bases, leaving 8 bases of the junction unmatched. The CDR3 nucleotides are TGTGCCAGCAGCCGTGACGGGACTAGCAGGGAGACCCAGTACTTC. It translates to CASSRDGTSRETQYF.

The chain joins TRBV3-1 (or the pseudogene TRBV3-2) to TRBJ2-7; TRBD2 matches 12 bases. This CDR3 contains 14 residues. CDR1 is LGHDT, CDR2 YNNKEL, per germline (reference sequence). J lost 2 bases, V lost 7 bases, and 3 bases had no gene match. DNA for the CDR3: TGTGCCAGCACTCCTAGCGGGAGGGCCTACGAGCAGTACTTC. Its translation: CASTPSGRAYEQYF.

This rearrangement joins TRBV27 to TRBJ2-3, with 8 bases fitting TRBD2. This CDR3 has 17 residues. Germline values: CDR1 MNHEY, CDR2 SMNVEV (reference sequence). V lost 2 bases, J lost 3 bases, and 10 bases stayed unmatched. The DNA for the CDR3 is TGTGCCAGCAGTTTACGACCGGGACTAGTACGGACAGATACGCAGTATTTT. Translating gives CASSLRPGLVRTDTQYF.

The chain carries TRBV7-2 and TRBJ2-1; tentatively, D is TRBD1 (6 bases). V was trimmed by 5 bases and J by 4 bases, leaving 18 bases between them. Germline V lookup: CDR1 SGHTA, CDR2 FQGNSA. The CDR3 is 16 residues long. This CDR3 reads CASSAQLRTDYNEQFF. The DNA of the CDR3 is TGTGCCAGCAGCGCCCAACTTCGGACAGATTACAATGAGCAGTTCTTC. The full variable domain, completed using reference TRBV7-2 and TRBJ2-1, is GAGVSQSPSNKVTEKGKDVELRCDPISGHTALYWYRQSLGQGLEFLIYFQGNSAPDKSGLPSDRFSAERTGGSVSTLTIQRTQQEDSAVYLCASSAQLRTDYNEQFFGPGTRLTVL.

The gene calls are TRBV5-1 and TRBJ1-1; 7 positions match TRBD1. Unmatched junction bases numbered 3, after V lost 1 base and J lost 0 bases. This CDR3 has 15 amino acids. Germline V gives CDR1 SGHRS, CDR2 YFSETQ. The CDR3 reads CASSLLDRLNTEAFF. The CDR3 DNA is TGCGCCAGCAGCTTGCTGGACAGGTTGAACACTGAAGCTTTCTTT. Complete variable domain (other parts from reference TRBV5-1 and TRBJ1-1): KAGVTQTPRYLIKTRGQQVTLSCSPISGHRSVSWYQQTPGQGLQFLFEYFSETQRNKGNFPGRFSGRQFSNSRSEMNVSTLELGDSALYLCASSLLDRLNTEAFFGQGTRLTVV.

The V call is TRBV28, the J call TRBJ2-4; maybe TRBD2 (6 bases). Germline CDR1 and CDR2: MDHEN and SYDVKM. The CDR3 totals 18 residues. Trimming stripped 6 bases from V and 0 bases from J, with 21 bases between. The CDR3 DNA follows: TGTGCCAGCAGACCCCGCCCTAGCGCCAAGATAGCCAAAAACATTCAGTACTTC. Translated, it gives CASRPRPSAKIAKNIQYF. The full variable domain, rest sourced from reference TRBV28 and TRBJ2-4, is DVKVTQSSRYLVKRTGEKVFLECVQDMDHENMFWYRQDPGLGLRLIYFSYDVKMKEKGDIPEGYSVSREKKERFSLILESASTNQTSMYLCASRPRPSAKIAKNIQYFGAGTRLSVL.

Here the CDR3 reads CASSPGQGAGNTIYF. The CDR3 coding sequence is TGCGCCAGCAGCCCGGGACAGGGGGCTGGAAACACCATATATTTT. V usage is TRBV5-1 and J usage is TRBJ1-3, with 11 bases fitting TRBD1. Trimming at V came to 4 bases and at J to 2 bases, leaving 2 bases not matched to a gene. Germline CDR1 and CDR2: SGHRS and YFSETQ. There are 15 residues in the CDR3.